The 27 T cell receptor beta chains listed next were all sequenced from one sample in a study of graft-versus-host responses after intestinal transplantation. The antigens for these receptors are not known. Assay: immunoSEQ multiplex PCR; the TCRdb copy retains only in-frame clones and omits some. The profile shows tens of thousands of clones, 90% of them singletons. Sample: unstimulated CD8+ T cells sorted from spleen or lymph node cells, taken before intestinal transplant. All receptors come from a human donor who received an intestinal transplant.

This chain uses TRBV6-5 with TRBJ1-1; 8 nucleotides align to TRBD1. Germline values: CDR1 MNHEY, CDR2 SVGAGI. Germline trimming cut 7 bases from V and 4 bases from J; bases unmatched to any gene: 5. The CDR3 is 13 amino acids. CDR3 amino acids: CASNQGAGTEAFF. In DNA, the CDR3 is TGTGCCAGCAACCAGGGGGCTGGCACTGAAGCTTTCTTT.

The chain is built from TRBV9 and TRBJ1-3; perhaps TRBD1 as D (5 bases). The germline V and J ends were trimmed by 5 bases and 8 bases, with 14 bases remaining between them. This CDR3 is built from 13 residues. Germline CDR1 reads SGDLS; CDR2 reads YYNGEE. The CDR3 region has the DNA TGTGCCAGCAGATCTGACAGTGGGGACACCATATATTTT. This sequence encodes CASRSDSGDTIYF.

The chain employs TRBV19 and TRBJ2-1; TRBD2 matches 10 bases. With V trimmed by 5 bases and J by 4 bases, 5 bases remained unmatched. The length of the CDR3 is 15 residues. Germline loops: CDR1 LNHDA, CDR2 SQIVND (reference sequence). CDR3 loop: CASSPASGGYNEQFF. CDR3 DNA sequence: TGTGCCAGTAGTCCCGCTAGCGGGGGATACAATGAGCAGTTCTTC.

The CDR3 reads CATSRDRGALGYTF. Written as DNA, the CDR3 is TGTGCCACCAGCAGAGATCGGGGGGCGCTTGGCTACACCTTC. The chain has TRBV15 and TRBJ1-2; TRBD1 might be the D (6 bases). Per the germline V gene, CDR1 is LNHNV and CDR2 is YYDKDF (reference sequence). CDR3 length: 14 residues. V lost 0 bases, J lost 7 bases, and 12 bases lay in between.

This chain joins TRBV13 and TRBJ2-3, with TRBD1 matching over 12 bases. Germline V gene data show CDR1 as PRHDT and CDR2 as FYEKMQ (reference sequence). The CDR3 is 16 amino acids. The V segment lost 4 bases and the J segment 1 base; nucleotides outside the gene matches: 3. DNA for the CDR3: TGTGCCAGCAGCTCAAGGGACAGGGGGCGCACAGATACGCAGTATTTT. Its protein product is CASSSRDRGRTDTQYF.

Only a few counts were recorded for this clone. The gene calls are TRBV6-5 and TRBJ1-3; D unclear. Trimming shortened V by 0 bases and J by 0 bases, and 9 bases separated the two germline ends. This CDR3 has 16 residues. The germline V gene has CDR1 MNHEY and CDR2 SVGAGI. As DNA, the CDR3 is TGTGCCAGCAGTTACTCGGCCGATTTCTCTGGAAACACCATATATTTT. This sequence encodes CASSYSADFSGNTIYF.

This clone has only one observation. The gene calls are TRBV11-2 and TRBJ2-1; 9 bases match TRBD2. J was trimmed by 8 bases and V by 5 bases; bases with no gene match: 10. CDR1 SGHAT and CDR2 FQNNGV come from the germline V gene. This CDR3 has 15 residues. CDR3 sequence reads: CASSPRGGAWDEQFF. The CDR3 region has the DNA TGTGCCAGCAGCCCTCGCGGGGGGGCCTGGGATGAGCAGTTCTTC.

V usage is TRBV5-6 and J usage is TRBJ2-7; tentative D call: TRBD1 (6 bases). Trimming removed 4 bases at V and 6 bases at J, with 11 bases between. The CDR3 consists of 12 residues. Germline CDR1 reads SGHDT; CDR2 reads YYEEEE. This CDR3 is CASSPGTTEQYF. The CDR3 DNA follows: TGTGCCAGCAGCCCCGGGACAACCGAGCAGTACTTC.

The chain combines TRBV19 with TRBJ2-5; tentative D call: TRBD2 (6 bases). This CDR3 is 16 amino acids long. V was shortened by 1 base and J by 4 bases, with 16 bases between the two germline ends. Per the germline V gene, CDR1 is LNHDA and CDR2 is SQIVND (reference sequence). The CDR3: CASSIGAGGIGETQYF. The CDR3, as DNA: TGTGCCAGTAGTATAGGGGCCGGGGGTATCGGAGAGACCCAGTACTTC. The full variable domain, its missing parts supplied by reference TRBV19 and TRBJ2-5, is DGGITQSPKYLFRKEGQNVTLSCEQNLNHDAMYWYRQDPGQGLRLIYYSQIVNDFQKGDIAEGYSVSREKKESFPLTVTSAQKNPTAFYLCASSIGAGGIGETQYFGPGTRLLVL.

The chain employs TRBV5-8 and TRBJ1-5, with a possible D match to TRBD1 (5 bases). The germline V gene encodes CDR1 SGHTS and CDR2 YDEGEE. The CDR3 spans 14 residues. Trimming removed 1 base at V and 4 bases at J, with 9 bases between. The CDR3 DNA follows: TGTGCCAGCAGCTTGCAGGGCTCAAATCAGCCCCAGCATTTT. Protein sequence: CASSLQGSNQPQHF.

DNA of the CDR3: TGTGCCAGCACCCCCCCCTCGGCAGGCCGAACCTACGAGCAGTACTTC. The encoded protein is CASTPPSAGRTYEQYF. The genes are TRBV2 and TRBJ2-7; D not resolved. Per germline, CDR1 SNHLY and CDR2 FYNNEI. V shed 7 bases and J shed 2 bases, with 21 bases lying between them. The CDR3 is 16 amino acids.

The chain employs TRBV7-9 and TRBJ1-2; TRBD1 agrees at 7 bases. Looked up from germline, CDR1 is SEHNR and CDR2 is FQNEAQ (reference sequence). The CDR3 loop spans 14 amino acids. V shed 5 bases, J shed 8 bases, and the junction held 11 bases outside the gene matches. This CDR3 is CASSTPSGGGGYTF. The CDR3 nucleotides are TGTGCCAGCAGCACCCCATCAGGGGGTGGAGGCTACACCTTC.

The rearrangement links TRBV7-9 to TRBJ2-5, with D perhaps TRBD2 (6 bases). CDR3 length: 15 amino acids. In germline, CDR1 is SEHNR, CDR2 FQNEAQ (reference sequence). Trimming shortened V by 0 bases and J by 7 bases, and 15 bases separated the two germline ends. The CDR3 region has the DNA TGTGCCAGCAGCTTAGCCGGGAGACCCTGGGGGACCCAGTACTTC. Amino acid sequence: CASSLAGRPWGTQYF. Supplemented by reference TRBV7-9 and TRBJ2-5, the full variable domain reads DTGVSQNPRHKITKRGQNVTFRCDPISEHNRLYWYRQTLGQGPEFLTYFQNEAQLEKSRLLSDRFSAERPKGSFSTLEIQRTEQGDSAMYLCASSLAGRPWGTQYFGPGTRLLVL.

This clone was recorded only once. The rearrangement joins TRBV7-9 to TRBJ2-7, with D possibly matching TRBD2 (6 bases). Germline assignment: CDR1 SEHNR and CDR2 FQNEAQ (reference sequence). The CDR3 contains 14 residues. The V gene lost 5 bases and the J gene lost 0 bases, with 11 bases spanning the gap. The CDR3: CASSPGDLSYEQYF. CDR3 coding DNA: TGTGCCAGCAGCCCGGGGGACCTCTCCTACGAGCAGTACTTC.

The chain links TRBV15 to TRBJ1-6; TRBD1 agrees at 7 bases. This CDR3 is built from 15 residues. The V segment lost 0 bases and the J segment 8 bases; nucleotides outside the gene matches: 4. CDR1 and CDR2 from the germline V gene are LNHNV and YYDKDF (reference sequence). Here the CDR3 reads CATSRERGPDSPLHF. The DNA of the CDR3 is TGTGCCACCAGCAGAGAGAGGGGGCCAGATTCACCCCTCCACTTT.

The chain links TRBV18 to TRBJ1-4; D is unresolved. Per germline, CDR1 KGHSH and CDR2 LQKENI. This CDR3 has 11 residues. V was cut by 5 bases and J by 8 bases, with 6 bases left in between. CDR3 in DNA: TGTGCCAGCTCATACGGGGAAAAACTGTTTTTT. Translating it yields CASSYGEKLFF.

This chain connects TRBV9 to TRBJ2-5; D unresolved. Germline V gene data show CDR1 as SGDLS and CDR2 as YYNGEE. CDR3 length equals 15 residues. Trimming removed 4 bases at V and 5 bases at J, with 18 bases between. As DNA, the CDR3 is TGTGCCAGCAGCTCCAGCGAAGTTCCCGCGGAGACCCAGTACTTC. Translated: CASSSSEVPAETQYF.

The chain couples TRBV6-6 to TRBJ1-1; no definite D call. The germline V and J ends were trimmed by 0 bases and 3 bases, with 14 bases remaining between them. Per germline, CDR1 MNHNY and CDR2 SVGAGI (reference sequence). The CDR3 covers 16 residues. CDR3 region: CASSYSVGMRDTEAFF. CDR3 bases: TGTGCCAGCAGTTACTCGGTGGGGATGCGGGACACTGAAGCTTTCTTT.

This sequence joins TRBV9 and TRBJ2-1, with 10 positions matching TRBD1. This CDR3 has 17 amino acids. Germline CDR1 reads SGDLS; CDR2 reads YYNGEE. The trim removed 4 bases at V and 7 bases at J, leaving 14 bases unmatched. CDR3 coding DNA: TGTGCCAGCAGCCCCGCAGTCGGGACAGGGGTGTTAAATGAGCAGTTCTTC. As protein: CASSPAVGTGVLNEQFF. Full variable domain (outside the CDR3, taken from reference TRBV9 and TRBJ2-1): DSGVTQTPKHLITATGQRVTLRCSPRSGDLSVYWYQQSLDQGLQFLIQYYNGEERAKGNILERFSAQQFPDLHSELNLSSLELGDSALYFCASSPAVGTGVLNEQFFGPGTRLTVL.

V is TRBV28 and J is TRBJ2-3, with a possible D match to TRBD2 (5 bases). Germline V CDR1 and CDR2: MDHEN, SYDVKM. V lost 10 bases, J lost 5 bases, and 19 bases lay in between. CDR3 length equals 14 residues. The DNA of the CDR3 is TGTGCCACCGGACTGAACGTGAGGGTAGATACGCAGTATTTT. As protein: CATGLNVRVDTQYF.

V and J are TRBV9 and TRBJ2-1, with 9 bases identical to TRBD2. J lost 9 bases, V lost 2 bases, and 3 bases had no gene match. Germline values: CDR1 SGDLS, CDR2 YYNGEE. The CDR3 is made up of 13 amino acids. CDR3 coding DNA: TGTGCCAGCAGCGTTAGCGGGGGACTTGAGCAGTTCTTC. Protein product: CASSVSGGLEQFF.

The rearrangement links TRBV6-5 to TRBJ2-7, with D uncertain. V shed 0 bases and J shed 4 bases, with 10 bases lying between them. This CDR3 has 14 residues. Germline V gene data show CDR1 as MNHEY and CDR2 as SVGAGI. The DNA of the CDR3 is TGTGCCAGCAGTTACTCGATAGCCGGGTACGAGCAGTACTTC. Protein sequence: CASSYSIAGYEQYF.

Only one count was recorded for this clone. The V call is TRBV7-2, the J call TRBJ2-7; D possibly corresponds to TRBD1 (6 bases). The CDR3 runs 16 residues. From germline, CDR1 is SGHTA and CDR2 FQGNSA. Trimming removed 3 bases at V and 2 bases at J, with 17 bases between. The chain's CDR3 is CASSFLTTGFPYEQYF. In DNA, the CDR3 is TGTGCCAGCAGCTTCCTCACCACAGGGTTTCCCTACGAGCAGTACTTC. Full variable domain (outside the CDR3, taken from reference TRBV7-2 and TRBJ2-7): GAGVSQSPSNKVTEKGKDVELRCDPISGHTALYWYRQSLGQGLEFLIYFQGNSAPDKSGLPSDRFSAERTGGSVSTLTIQRTQQEDSAVYLCASSFLTTGFPYEQYFGPGTRLTVT.

Regarding this clone: At the DNA level, this CDR3 is encoded by other sequences in the same sample as well. This chain links TRBV19 with TRBJ1-1; D is ambiguous. The CDR3 has 13 amino acids. V lost 3 bases and J 1 base, leaving 6 bases between the germline ends. CDR1 is LNHDA and CDR2 is SQIVND in the germline V gene (reference sequence). CDR3 loop: CASSIGGNTEAFF. The CDR3 region has the DNA TGTGCCAGTAGTATCGGCGGGAACACTGAAGCTTTCTTT.

The chain recombines TRBV12-1 with TRBJ1-2; the D call TRBD1 from the table was never checked on the DNA. TRBV12-1 is designated a pseudogene. The CDR3 runs 20 residues. In DNA form, the CDR3 reads TGTGCCAGCACGACCATTTTCGGCCGACAGGGGGCCTCTCCTAACTATGGCTACACCTTC. Amino acid sequence: CASTTIFGRQGASPNYGYTF.

The rearrangement links TRBV4-1 to TRBJ2-1; TRBD1 is a possible D gene (6 bases). Trimming took 1 base from V and 6 from J, leaving 19 bases between them. Germline-derived CDR1 and CDR2 are MGHRA and YSYEKL. The CDR3 runs to 17 residues. CDR3 loop: CASSQVWGEGDRNEQFF. In DNA form, the CDR3 reads TGCGCCAGCAGCCAAGTTTGGGGTGAGGGGGACCGCAATGAGCAGTTCTTC.

This chain connects TRBV5-1 to TRBJ2-3, with D possibly matching TRBD2 (7 bases). Per germline, CDR1 SGHRS and CDR2 YFSETQ. V was pared by 4 bases and J by 3 bases, with 15 bases between. CDR3 length: 15 residues. The chain's CDR3 is CASSPLRGGTDTQYF. CDR3 nucleotides: TGCGCCAGCAGCCCTTTAAGGGGGGGAACAGATACGCAGTATTTT.